This passage covers 4 T cell receptor beta chains from one sample sequenced in a study of T cell responses to AZD1222 COVID-19 vaccine. Assay used: immunoSEQ multiplex PCR; TCRdb lists only in-frame clones, some missing. This table holds some 150,000 clones, 92% found once. Sequences were derived from peripheral blood, sampled on day 0 of MenACWY control vaccination. The receptors come from an adult in good health.

This clone occurred a few times. The V gene is TRBV6-6, the J gene TRBJ1-2; TRBD1 matches 9 bases. The junction had 6 bases not matched to a gene; V was cut back by 7 bases and J by 6 bases. This CDR3 comprises 13 residues. Germline V CDR1 and CDR2: MNHNY, SVGAGI (reference sequence). DNA of the CDR3: TGTGCCAGCAAAGGACAGGGGACTGATGGCTACACCTTC. It codes for CASKGQGTDGYTF.

The chain combines TRBV3-1 (or the pseudogene TRBV3-2) with TRBJ1-2; D not certain. CDR1 and CDR2 (germline): LGHDT, YNNKEL (reference sequence). Trimming shortened V by 4 bases and J by 5 bases, and 11 bases separated the two germline ends. CDR3 size: 13 residues. The CDR3: CASSPRRAYGYTF. DNA of the CDR3: TGTGCCAGCAGCCCCCGCCGGGCTTATGGCTACACCTTC.

CDR3 loop: CASSSGGQGNTEAFF. As DNA, the CDR3 is TGTGCCAGTAGTAGCGGGGGACAAGGGAACACTGAAGCTTTCTTT. This sequence joins TRBV19 and TRBJ1-1, with D perhaps TRBD1 (6 bases). Germline CDR1 reads LNHDA; CDR2 reads SQIVND (reference sequence). V shed 4 bases and J shed 1 base, with 13 bases lying between them. The CDR3 is made up of 15 amino acids.

This chain uses TRBV18 with TRBJ2-7; no clear D. Germline V gene sequence: CDR1 KGHSH, CDR2 LQKENI. Deletions cut 3 bases from V and 13 bases from J, with 19 bases between. The CDR3 spans 13 residues. CDR3 nucleotides: TGTGCCAGCTCACCTCGAACGGATTACTACCCTTACTTC. Amino acids: CASSPRTDYYPYF. Complete variable domain (other parts from reference TRBV18 and TRBJ2-7): NAGVMQNPRHLVRRRGQEARLRCSPMKGHSHVYWYRQLPEEGLKFMVYLQKENIIDESGMPKERFSAEFPKEGPSILRIQQVVRGDSAAYFCASSPRTDYYPYFGPGTRLTVT.